A single sample gave rise to the 3 T cell receptor beta chains below, sequenced in a study of cytomegalovirus exposure and HLA in healthy donors. Researchers ran the PCR with 60 Vbeta and 13 Jbeta primers. Repertoires were generated with immunoSEQ multiplex PCR, while TCRdb's copy carries only in-frame clones and drops some. The table has about 150,000 clones, 61% seen once. Sequenced: PBMCs. These receptors all stem from a male donor in good health and CMV-seronegative.

This sequence joins TRBV7-3 and TRBJ2-1, with D tentatively TRBD2 (6 bases). V dropped 2 bases and J dropped 10 bases, with 15 bases sitting between them. This CDR3 spans 14 amino acids. The germline V gene has CDR1 SGHTA and CDR2 FQGTGA. The CDR3 region is CASSLSLAPQEQFF. The DNA for the CDR3 is TGTGCCAGCAGCTTATCCCTAGCGCCCCAGGAGCAGTTCTTC.

The J gene is TRBJ2-3, the V gene TRBV6-4, with 12 bases aligning to TRBD2. CDR1 and CDR2 (germline): MRHNA, SNTAGT. V lost 7 bases and J lost 6; bases outside the gene matches: 8. The CDR3 length is 15 residues. The DNA for the CDR3 is TGTGCCAGCAATGGGACTAGCGGGCCCCCGGATACGCAGTATTTT. Its translation: CASNGTSGPPDTQYF.

The chain joins TRBV7-8 to TRBJ2-1; D is ambiguous. The CDR3 has 12 amino acids. Germline CDR1 and CDR2: SGHVS and FQNEAQ. With 5 bases removed from V and 8 bases from J, the gap between germline ends came to 10 bases. CDR3 region: CASSPNFDEQFF. The CDR3 nucleotides read TGTGCCAGCAGCCCTAATTTCGATGAGCAGTTCTTC.